The T cell receptor (beta chain) described here comes from a study of sequential checkpoint blockade in melanoma. The CDR3 spans 15 residues. The V end lost 5 bases, the J end lost 1 base, and 14 bases lay between the germline ends. Germline V gene data show CDR1 as KGHSH and CDR2 as LQKENI. Only in-frame clones appear in the TCRdb table, and some are missing; sequencing was by immunoSEQ multiplex PCR. The sample includes about 12,000 clones, about 65% of them seen just once. Treatment meaning: randomized to nivolumab then ipilimumab (arm A) or the reverse (arm B). DNA-damaging chemotherapy had not been given to any patient beforehand. PBMC sorting kept live CD3+CD8+ cells without CD19 or CD56.

This TCR was recovered from a human donor with melanoma. The gene calls are TRBV18 and TRBJ1-1; D is ambiguous. The sequenced sample was CD8+ T cells sorted from blood (inferred from file names), obtained from a patient given nivolumab and ipilimumab in sequence. For the CDR3, the DNA is TGTGCCAGCTCATCCGAGGGAGCTACGAACACTGAAGCTTTCTTT. As protein: CASSSEGATNTEAFF.